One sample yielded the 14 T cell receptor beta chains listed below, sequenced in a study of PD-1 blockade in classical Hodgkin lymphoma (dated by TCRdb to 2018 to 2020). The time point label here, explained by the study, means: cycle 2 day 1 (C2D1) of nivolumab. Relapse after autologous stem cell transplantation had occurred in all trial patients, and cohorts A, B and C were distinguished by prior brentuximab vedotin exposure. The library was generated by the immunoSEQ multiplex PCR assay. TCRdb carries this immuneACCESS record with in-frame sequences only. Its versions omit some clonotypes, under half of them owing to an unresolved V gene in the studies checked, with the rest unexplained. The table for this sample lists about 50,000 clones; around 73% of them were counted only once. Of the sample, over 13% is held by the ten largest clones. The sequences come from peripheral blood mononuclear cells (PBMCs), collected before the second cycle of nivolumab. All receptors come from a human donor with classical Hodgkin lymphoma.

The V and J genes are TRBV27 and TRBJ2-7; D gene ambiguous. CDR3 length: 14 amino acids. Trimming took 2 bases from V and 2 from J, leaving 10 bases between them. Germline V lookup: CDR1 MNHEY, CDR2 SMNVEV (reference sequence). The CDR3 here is CASSLRLAAYEQYF. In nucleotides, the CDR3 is TGTGCCAGCAGTTTACGACTGGCCGCCTACGAGCAGTACTTC.

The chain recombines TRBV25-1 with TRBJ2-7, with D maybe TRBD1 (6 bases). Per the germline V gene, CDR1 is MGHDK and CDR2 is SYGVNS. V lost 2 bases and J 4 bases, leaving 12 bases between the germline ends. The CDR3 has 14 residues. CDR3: CASSEIQGLYEQYF. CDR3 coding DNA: TGTGCCAGCAGTGAAATACAGGGTTTGTACGAGCAGTACTTC.

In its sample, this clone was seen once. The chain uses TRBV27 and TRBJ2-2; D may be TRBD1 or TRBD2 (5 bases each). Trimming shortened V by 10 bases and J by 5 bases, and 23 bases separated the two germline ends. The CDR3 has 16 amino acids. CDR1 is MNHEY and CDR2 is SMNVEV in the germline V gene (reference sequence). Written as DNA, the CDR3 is TGTGCCACCCTCTCCCCCTCCGGGACCGCGACCGGGGAGCTGTTTTTT. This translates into CATLSPSGTATGELFF.

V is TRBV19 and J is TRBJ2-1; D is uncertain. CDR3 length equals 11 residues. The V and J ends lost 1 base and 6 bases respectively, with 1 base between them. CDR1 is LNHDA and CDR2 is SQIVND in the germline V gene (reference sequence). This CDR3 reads CASSIVNEQFF. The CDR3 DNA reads TGTGCCAGTAGTATAGTCAATGAGCAGTTCTTC.

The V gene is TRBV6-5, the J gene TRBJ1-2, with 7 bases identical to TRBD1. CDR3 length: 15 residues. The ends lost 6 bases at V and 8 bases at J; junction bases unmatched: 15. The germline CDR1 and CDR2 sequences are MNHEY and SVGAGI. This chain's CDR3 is CASRPVSTGFGGYTF. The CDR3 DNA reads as TGTGCCAGCAGACCCGTCTCGACAGGGTTCGGCGGCTACACCTTC.

The CDR3 DNA reads TGTGCCAGCAGTTTGGCGGGTCGGGGCAATCAGCCCCAGCATTTT. It specifies CASSLAGRGNQPQHF. The rearrangement uses TRBV7-2 and TRBJ1-5; no reliable D call. Germline CDR1 is SGHTA and CDR2 is FQGNSA. The ends were cut back, 6 bases at V and 2 bases at J, with 14 bases in the middle. The CDR3 contains 15 residues.

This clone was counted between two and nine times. This chain's CDR3 is CASSLGSYEQYF. As DNA, the CDR3 is TGTGCCAGCAGCTTAGGATCCTACGAGCAGTACTTC. V and J are TRBV7-2 and TRBJ2-7, with D hard to call. V lost 1 base and J lost 1, with 2 bases in between. This CDR3 has 12 residues. CDR1 is SGHTA, CDR2 FQGNSA, per germline.

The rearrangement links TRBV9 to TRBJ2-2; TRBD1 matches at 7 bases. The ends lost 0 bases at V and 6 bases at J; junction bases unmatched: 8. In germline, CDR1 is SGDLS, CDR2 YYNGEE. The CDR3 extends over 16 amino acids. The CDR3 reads CASSVAVQGFAGELFF. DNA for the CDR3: TGTGCCAGCAGCGTAGCGGTACAGGGGTTCGCCGGGGAGCTGTTTTTT.

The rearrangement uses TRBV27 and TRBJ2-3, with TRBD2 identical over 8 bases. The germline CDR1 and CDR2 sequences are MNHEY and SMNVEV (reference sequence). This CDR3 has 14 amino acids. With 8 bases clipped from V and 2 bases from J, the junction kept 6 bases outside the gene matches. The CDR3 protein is CASCEREPTDTQYF. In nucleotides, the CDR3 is TGTGCCAGCTGCGAGCGGGAGCCCACAGATACGCAGTATTTT.

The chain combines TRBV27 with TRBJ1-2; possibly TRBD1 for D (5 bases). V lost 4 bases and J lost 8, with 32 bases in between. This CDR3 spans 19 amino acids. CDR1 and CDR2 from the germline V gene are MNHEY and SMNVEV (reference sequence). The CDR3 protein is CASSYRPERFGRGSGGYTF. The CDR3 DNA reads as TGTGCCAGCAGTTACCGACCGGAGCGTTTCGGGAGGGGCAGTGGAGGCTACACCTTC.

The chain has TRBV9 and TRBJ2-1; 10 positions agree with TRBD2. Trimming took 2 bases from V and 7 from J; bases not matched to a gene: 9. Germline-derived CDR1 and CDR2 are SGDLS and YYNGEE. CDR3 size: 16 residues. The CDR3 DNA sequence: TGTGCCAGCAGCGTCCAACTAGCGGGATGGAGAAATGAGCAGTTCTTC. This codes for CASSVQLAGWRNEQFF.

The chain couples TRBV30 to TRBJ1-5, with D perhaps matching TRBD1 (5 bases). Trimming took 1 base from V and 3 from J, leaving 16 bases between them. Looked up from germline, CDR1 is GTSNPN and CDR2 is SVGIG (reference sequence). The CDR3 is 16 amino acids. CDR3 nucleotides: TGTGCCTGGAGTGGGGGAGCAGGGCCTGTCAATCAGCCCCAGCATTTT. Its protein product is CAWSGGAGPVNQPQHF.

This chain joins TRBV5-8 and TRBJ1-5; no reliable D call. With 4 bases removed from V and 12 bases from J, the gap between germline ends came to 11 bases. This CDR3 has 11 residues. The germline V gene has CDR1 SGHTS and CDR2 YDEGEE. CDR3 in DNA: TGTGCCAGCAGCCCAATCTGGTTCCAGCATTTT. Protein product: CASSPIWFQHF.

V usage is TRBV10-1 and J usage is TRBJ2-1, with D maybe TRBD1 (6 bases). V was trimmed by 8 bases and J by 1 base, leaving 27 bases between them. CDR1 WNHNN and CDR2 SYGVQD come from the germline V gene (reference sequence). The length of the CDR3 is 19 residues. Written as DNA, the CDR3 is TGCGCCAGCCTACAAAAGACTCACAGGGAAGGTAGGTCCTACAATGAGCAGTTCTTC. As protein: CASLQKTHREGRSYNEQFF.